This entry lists 10 T cell receptor beta chains sequenced from one sample in a study of STAT3 mutations in large granular lymphocyte leukemia (dated by TCRdb to the late 2010s). The receptor library was made with the immunoSEQ multiplex PCR assay. TCRdb took this table from immuneACCESS and kept in-frame rearrangements with V and J called. Such tables lack part of the clones; where checked against another copy, unresolved V genes explain under half of the gap, and the rest is unexplained. For this sample there are about 24,000 clones; about 95% appear just once. In total, the top ten clones hold 6% to 6.5% of the sample. Which antigens these TCRs recognize remains unknown. Broader findings and caveats from the paper: All T-LGLL patients had at least one immunodominant TCRbeta clonotype, and roughly half had multiple immunodominant subclonotypes.

Material for sequencing was peripheral blood mononuclear cells. The source of these receptors is a man in his forties with T-cell large granular lymphocyte leukemia. Some clones in this sample may be carry-over from other donors' samples. The age is the age at diagnosis.

The rearrangement joins TRBV7-9 to TRBJ1-5; TRBD1 agrees at 7 bases. V shed 4 bases and J 6 bases; nucleotides not matched to a gene: 6. The V gene's germline CDR1 is SEHNR and CDR2 FQNEAQ (reference sequence). This CDR3 is built from 14 residues. The CDR3 DNA follows: TGTGCCAGCAGCTATACAGGGGAAGGTCAGCCCCAGCATTTT. As protein: CASSYTGEGQPQHF.

The rearrangement links TRBV18 to TRBJ2-5; D is possibly TRBD2 (7 bases). CDR1 is KGHSH, CDR2 LQKENI, per germline. Trimming removed 0 bases from V and 6 bases from J, with 14 bases in between. The CDR3 has 15 amino acids. CDR3 DNA: TGTGCCAGCTCACCACCCTCGGGGGGCCTAAAGACCCAGTACTTC. Translated, it gives CASSPPSGGLKTQYF.

V usage is TRBV7-9 and J usage is TRBJ2-3, with a tentative D call TRBD1 (5 bases). Between the trimmed V and J ends, which lost 4 bases and 1 base, there was a span of 12 bases. The CDR3 contains 15 residues. Germline values: CDR1 SEHNR, CDR2 FQNEAQ (reference sequence). CDR3 nucleotides: TGTGCCAGCAGCTACAAATCGACAGGCACAGATACGCAGTATTTT. Translation: CASSYKSTGTDTQYF.

The count of this clone is one. The rearrangement links TRBV2 to TRBJ2-1; 7 nucleotides match TRBD2. The germline V gene has CDR1 SNHLY and CDR2 FYNNEI. This CDR3 contains 14 residues. J was trimmed by 0 bases and V by 7 bases; bases with no gene match: 3. CDR3 region: CASMRGSSYNEQFF. CDR3 DNA: TGTGCCAGCATGCGGGGGAGCTCCTACAATGAGCAGTTCTTC. Based on the CDR3 plus reference TRBV2 and TRBJ2-1, the full variable domain is EPEVTQTPSHQVTQMGQEVILRCVPISNHLYFYWYRQILGQKVEFLVSFYNNEISEKSEIFDDQFSVERPDGSNFTLKIRSTKLEDSAMYFCASMRGSSYNEQFFGPGTRLTVL.

The chain is built from TRBV6-6 and TRBJ2-7; TRBD1 agrees at 11 bases. Losses at the gene ends were 2 bases for V and 3 bases for J; bases not matched to a gene: 6. CDR1 is MNHNY and CDR2 is SVGAGI in the germline V gene (reference sequence). CDR3 length equals 16 residues. The CDR3 spells CASSYPKGQGGYEQYF. The CDR3 coding sequence is TGTGCCAGCAGTTACCCAAAGGGACAGGGGGGCTACGAGCAGTACTTC.

The chain employs TRBV5-1 and TRBJ1-2; TRBD1 agrees at 7 bases. After removal of 2 bases from V and 3 bases from J, the junction contained 1 base not matched to a gene. The CDR3 loop spans 13 amino acids. Germline V gives CDR1 SGHRS, CDR2 YFSETQ. In nucleotides, the CDR3 is TGCGCCAGCAGCTTTCAGGGGGACTATGGCTACACCTTC. It translates to CASSFQGDYGYTF.

The rearrangement uses TRBV7-6 and TRBJ2-7; D may be TRBD2 (6 bases). V was shortened by 1 base and J by 4 bases, with 8 bases between the two germline ends. Germline CDR1 reads SGHVS; CDR2 reads FNYEAQ. The CDR3 length is 13 residues. The CDR3 loop reads CASSLGTIYEQYF. DNA of the CDR3: TGTGCCAGCAGCTTAGGGACTATATACGAGCAGTACTTC.

In nucleotides, the CDR3 is TGTGCCAGCCAGACAGGGGGAAATTCACCCCTCCACTTT. It specifies CASQTGGNSPLHF. The chain carries TRBV7-2 and TRBJ1-6; 9 bases line up with TRBD1. This CDR3 spans 13 amino acids. The trim removed 8 bases at V and 7 bases at J, leaving 3 bases unmatched. Germline V lookup: CDR1 SGHTA, CDR2 FQGNSA.

This rearrangement joins TRBV30 to TRBJ1-6; 7 bases match TRBD1. V shed 0 bases and J 7 bases; nucleotides not matched to a gene: 6. Germline V gives CDR1 GTSNPN, CDR2 SVGIG (reference sequence). The CDR3 has 15 residues. The CDR3 reads CAWSVRGGGNSPLHF. The CDR3 DNA follows: TGTGCCTGGAGTGTCAGGGGGGGCGGGAATTCACCCCTCCACTTT.

J is TRBJ2-7 and V is TRBV14; D is tentatively TRBD1 or TRBD2 (6 bases each). V lost 5 bases and J lost 3, with 20 bases in between. The CDR3 totals 16 residues. The germline gives CDR1 SGHDN, CDR2 FVKESK. Here the CDR3 reads CASSGGLRDNFYEQYF. The CDR3 DNA follows: TGTGCCAGCAGCGGGGGGCTCCGGGACAACTTCTACGAGCAGTACTTC.